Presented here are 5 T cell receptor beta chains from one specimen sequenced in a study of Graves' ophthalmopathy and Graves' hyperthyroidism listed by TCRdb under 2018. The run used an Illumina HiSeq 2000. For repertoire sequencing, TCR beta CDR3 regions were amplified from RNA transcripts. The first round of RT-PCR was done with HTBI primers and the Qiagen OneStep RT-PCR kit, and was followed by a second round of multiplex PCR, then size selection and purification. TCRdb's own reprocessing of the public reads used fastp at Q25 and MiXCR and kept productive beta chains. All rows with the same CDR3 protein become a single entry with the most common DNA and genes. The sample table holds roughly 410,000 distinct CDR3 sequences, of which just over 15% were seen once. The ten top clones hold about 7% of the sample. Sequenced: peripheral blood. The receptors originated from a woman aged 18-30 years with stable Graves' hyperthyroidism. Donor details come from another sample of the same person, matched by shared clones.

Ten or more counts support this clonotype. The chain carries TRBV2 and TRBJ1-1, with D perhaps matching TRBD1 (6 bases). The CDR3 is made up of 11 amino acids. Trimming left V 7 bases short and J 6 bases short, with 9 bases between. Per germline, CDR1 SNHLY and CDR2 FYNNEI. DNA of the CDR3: TGTGCCAGCAAGGGGGGACCTGAAGCTTTCTTT. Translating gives CASKGGPEAFF.

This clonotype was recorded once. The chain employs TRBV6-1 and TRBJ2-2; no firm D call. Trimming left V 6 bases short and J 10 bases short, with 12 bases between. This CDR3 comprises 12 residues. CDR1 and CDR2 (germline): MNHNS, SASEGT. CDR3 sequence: CASRLTYSELFF. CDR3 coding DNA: TGTGCCAGCAGACTCACCTATTCGGAGCTGTTTTTT.

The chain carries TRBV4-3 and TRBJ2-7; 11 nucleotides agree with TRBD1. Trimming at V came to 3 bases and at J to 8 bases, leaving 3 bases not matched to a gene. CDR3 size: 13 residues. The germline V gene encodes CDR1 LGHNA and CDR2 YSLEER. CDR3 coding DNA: TGCGCCAGCAGCCAGGGACAGGGGGAAAAGCAGTACTTC. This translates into CASSQGQGEKQYF.

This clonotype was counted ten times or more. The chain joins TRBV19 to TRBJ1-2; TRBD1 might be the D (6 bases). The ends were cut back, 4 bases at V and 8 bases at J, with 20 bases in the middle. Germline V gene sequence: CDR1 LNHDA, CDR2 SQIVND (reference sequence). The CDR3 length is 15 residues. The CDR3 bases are TGTGCCAGTAGTACGCTCACAGGGACTCCGCGGGGCTACACCTTC. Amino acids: CASSTLTGTPRGYTF.

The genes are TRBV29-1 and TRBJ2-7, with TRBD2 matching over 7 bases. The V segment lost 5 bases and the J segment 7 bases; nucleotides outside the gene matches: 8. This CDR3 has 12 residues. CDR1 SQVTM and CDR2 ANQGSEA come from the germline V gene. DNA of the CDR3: TGCAGCGTTTCTAGCGGCGTGTTTGAGCAGTACTTC. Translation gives CSVSSGVFEQYF.